This T cell receptor (beta chain) emerged from a study of cytomegalovirus exposure and HLA in healthy donors. Study in general: Of about 400 genotyped donors, about 80% clustered with self-reported Caucasian donors.

With 60 Vbeta and 13 Jbeta primers, the PCR was carried out. Profiling relied on immunoSEQ multiplex PCR, and the TCRdb table lists in-frame clones only, not all of them. The sample has around 100,000 clones; 65% to 75% are singletons. This clone was counted a few times. Its antigen is as yet unknown. Overall study results and limits: Associated with cytomegalovirus, according to the listing, were around 160 TCR beta chains.

There are 13 residues in the CDR3. J was trimmed by 5 bases and V by 5 bases; bases with no gene match: 6. The germline CDR1 and CDR2 sequences are SQVTM and ANQGSEA. Specimen: PBMCs. The chain recombines TRBV29-1 with TRBJ1-1, with 9 bases matching TRBD1. This sequence was found in a man between 35 and 55 years old in good health and CMV-seropositive. The DNA of the CDR3 is TGCAGCGTTACCGGGACAGGGAAGACTGAAGCTTTCTTT. Its translation is CSVTGTGKTEAFF.